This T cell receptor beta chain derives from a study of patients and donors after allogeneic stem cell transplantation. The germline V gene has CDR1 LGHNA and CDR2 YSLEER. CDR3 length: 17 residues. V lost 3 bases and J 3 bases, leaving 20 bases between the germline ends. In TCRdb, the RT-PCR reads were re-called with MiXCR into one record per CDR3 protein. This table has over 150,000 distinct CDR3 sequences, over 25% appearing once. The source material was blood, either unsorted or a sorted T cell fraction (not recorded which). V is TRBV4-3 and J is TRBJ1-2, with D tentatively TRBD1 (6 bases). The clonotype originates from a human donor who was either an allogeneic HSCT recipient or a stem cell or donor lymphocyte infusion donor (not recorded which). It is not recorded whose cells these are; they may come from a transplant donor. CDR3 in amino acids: CASSHLPTGLRHYGYTF. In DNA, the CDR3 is TGCGCCAGCAGCCATCTGCCTACAGGGTTGAGGCACTATGGCTACACCTTC.